This T cell receptor (beta chain) was sequenced during a study of human T cells and chemical hapten exposure. Study in general: Per-sample TCR yield variability stemmed mainly from small pooled library volume differences. Study results and caveats: TCRs at high frequency, those above 1 in 1000, did not change with DPC sensitization.

The library tagged individual cDNA molecules with unique molecular identifiers. Per the study methods: The number of TCRs in each sample had a median of 95,638 and spanned roughly 23,224 to 750,000. One entry per CDR3 protein results from TCRdb running MiXCR on the reads. TCRdb, not the authors, supplied the V and J calls. The sample yields 95,000 to 150,000 distinct CDR3 sequences, over 7.5% seen once. This CDR3 region has 13 residues. Trimming left V 5 bases short and J 2 bases short, with 9 bases between. Germline V CDR1 and CDR2: MNHEY, SMNVEV (reference sequence). Unseparated into fractions, whole blood served as the source from which total RNA was extracted. This clonotype has a handful of counts. What it binds is not known.

What was sequenced was whole blood. The V call is TRBV27, the J call TRBJ2-5, with a tentative D call TRBD2 (5 bases). This TCR was recovered from a human donor in good health. Some clones in this sample may be carry-over from other donors' samples. Written as DNA, the CDR3 is TGTGCCAGCAGTCCCGGGGAGCAAGAGACCCAGTACTTC. It yields the protein CASSPGEQETQYF.